The rows below give T cell receptor beta chains drawn from one sample of a study of blood T cell repertoires in COVID-19. Profiled with immunoSEQ multiplex PCR; TCRdb holds only in-frame clones, not every one. The table lists about 250,000 clones, 65% to 90% of them singletons. The specimen sequenced was PBMCs or T cells enriched from blood (not recorded which). The receptors stem from a woman between 50 and 59 years old with acute COVID-19. Each CDR3 is given with its conserved first and last residue. D genes are given only for firm matches. The listing skips clone size in some rows; elsewhere it reads once, few, many or a size class.

D | size | J | V | DNA | CDR3
TRBD1 | - | TRBJ1-5 | TRBV10-3 | TGTGCCATCAGTGAGTCGAGGGACAGGGGGAAGGTGGGCAATCAGCCCCAGCATTTT | CAISESRDRGKVGNQPQHF
- | - | TRBJ1-1 | TRBV19 | TGTGCCAGTAGTATTCTCGCTTATGAGACTGAAGCTTTCTTT | CASSILAYETEAFF
- | - | TRBJ1-2 | TRBV7-2 | TGTGCCAGCAGCTCAGGGAACTATGGCTACACCTTC | CASSSGNYGYTF
TRBD2 | - | TRBJ2-1 | TRBV7-2 | TGTGCCAGCAGCTTAGGGCTAGCGGGGGGGAAGTGGGAGCAGTTCTTC | CASSLGLAGGKWEQFF
- | - | TRBJ2-5 | TRBV10-3 | TGTGCCATCAGTGACCCAGGGTCAGAGACCCAGTACTTC | CAISDPGSETQYF
- | - | TRBJ2-2 | TRBV6-1 | TGTGCCAGCAGTGATGGGGCATCGAGGCCCGGGGAGCTGTTTTTT | CASSDGASRPGELFF
- | once | TRBJ2-3 | TRBV15 | TGTGCCACCAGCAGTGAAGCGGTCCTTCTCCGCACAGATACGCAGTATTTT | CATSSEAVLLRTDTQYF
- | few | TRBJ1-6 | TRBV7-3 | TGTGCCAGCAGCCCAACCGGACAGCATAATTCACCCCTCCACTTT | CASSPTGQHNSPLHF
TRBD1 | once | TRBJ1-6 | TRBV18 | TGTGCCAGCTCCCCCGACAGGGGGAATTCACCCCTCCACTTT | CASSPDRGNSPLHF
TRBD1 | - | TRBJ2-7 | TRBV5-6 | TGTGCCAGCAGCGACGGGACAGCATACGAGCAGTACTTC | CASSDGTAYEQYF
TRBD2 | few | TRBJ2-5 | TRBV5-1 | TGCGCCAGCAGCTTGTTTAGTCTAGCGGGGACTCAAGAGACCCAGTACTTC | CASSLFSLAGTQETQYF
- | - | TRBJ1-3 | TRBV30 | TGTGCCTGGAGTGTACCGGTCGGAAACACCATATATTTT | CAWSVPVGNTIYF
TRBD2 | once | TRBJ2-7 | TRBV7-2 | TGTGCCAGCAGCTCGCCGGGGGGTACCTACGAGCAGTACTTC | CASSSPGGTYEQYF
TRBD1 | - | TRBJ2-1 | TRBV7-8 | TGTGCCAGCAGCCCGTTGGGACAGGGGGCCACTCGCTCCTACAATGAGCAGTTCTTC | CASSPLGQGATRSYNEQFF
- | - | TRBJ1-4 | TRBV6-6 | TGTGCCAGCAGTCCGCCGGGTGAAAAACTGTTTTTT | CASSPPGEKLFF
- | - | TRBJ1-3 | TRBV5-6 | TGTGCCAGCAGCTTGGCACAGGGTAATAGAAACACCATATATTTT | CASSLAQGNRNTIYF
- | - | TRBJ1-2 | TRBV7-9 | TGTGCCAGCAGCTTACGGGACATTCTAATCGATGGCTACACCTTC | CASSLRDILIDGYTF
- | - | TRBJ1-3 | TRBV11-2 | TGTGCCAGCAGCCCGTTGAGCAACTCAAACTCTGGAAACACCATATATTTT | CASSPLSNSNSGNTIYF
TRBD1 | - | TRBJ1-1 | TRBV19 | TGTGCCAGTAGTTCTCAACTTACAGGGGAGAGAGCTTTCTTT | CASSSQLTGERAFF
- | once | TRBJ2-7 | TRBV29-1 | TGCAGCGTTGGGGTGGGCCACGAGCAGTACTTC | CSVGVGHEQYF
- | - | TRBJ1-1 | TRBV18 | TGTGCCAGCTCACCCCTCGGGCAGGGTGCTGAAGCTTTCTTT | CASSPLGQGAEAFF
- | - | TRBJ1-1 | TRBV5-6 | TGTGCCAGCAGCGTTTCACAGGGTACCACTGAAGCTTTCTTT | CASSVSQGTTEAFF
TRBD1 | - | TRBJ2-7 | TRBV9 | TGTGCCAGCAGCGTAGGAGTTTTGGGGACAGGCGTTTACGAGCAGTACTTC | CASSVGVLGTGVYEQYF
TRBD2 | - | TRBJ2-2 | TRBV15 | TGTGCCACCAGCGGGGGACTAGCGGGCAAGAACGGGGAGCTGTTTTTT | CATSGGLAGKNGELFF
TRBD2 | - | TRBJ2-2 | TRBV10-3 | TGTGCCATCAGTGAGTCAACGGGAGGCACCGGGGAGCTGTTTTTT | CAISESTGGTGELFF
- | - | TRBJ2-1 | TRBV11-2 | TGTGCCAGCAGCTTAGGAGGGCGGAATGAGCAGTTCTTC | CASSLGGRNEQFF
TRBD1 | - | TRBJ1-5 | TRBV12-5 | TGTGCTAGTGGTTTGGTAAGACAGGGTGGCAATCAGCCCCAGCATTTT | CASGLVRQGGNQPQHF
- | - | TRBJ1-2 | TRBV5-4 | TGTGCCAGCAGCTCTCGGGACATCGATGGCTACACCTTC | CASSSRDIDGYTF
- | few | TRBJ1-1 | TRBV27 | TGTGCCAGCAGTCTAAGGGAACCAGGGTTAAACACTGAAGCTTTCTTT | CASSLREPGLNTEAFF
TRBD1 | - | TRBJ1-1 | TRBV19 | TGTGCCAGTAGTGGACAGGGGTTGAACACTGAAGCTTTCTTT | CASSGQGLNTEAFF